This T cell receptor (beta chain) was sequenced during a study of vaccination effects on CD4 cells after COVID-19. For the study at large: Prior to sequencing, the ViraFEST assay stimulated PBMC with viral peptide pools, which expanded the antigen-specific CD4+ T cells. After vaccination, samples were taken early and late from a few convalescent patients.

Profiled with immunoSEQ multiplex PCR; TCRdb holds only in-frame clones, not every one. The repertoire has tens of thousands of clones, approximately 82% of them found once; the top ten carry roughly 3.5%. As concerns this clone: Its cognate antigen is unknown.

Germline loops: CDR1 SGHTA, CDR2 FQGNSA. Trimming took 3 bases from V and 0 from J, leaving 9 bases between them. This CDR3 comprises 14 residues. Cells that had been cultured for 10 days were the source of isolated CD4+ T cells. The person was diagnosed with PCR-confirmed SARS-CoV-2 infection between March and December 2020. Each participant received a vaccine that was either BNT162b2 or mRNA-1273, given as two doses. IL-2 medium was substituted for half the medium on days 3 and 7. The input for sequencing was CD4+ T cells from PBMCs cultured without peptide, taken after COVID-19 vaccination. The source of this sequence is a human donor who had a prior SARS-CoV-2 infection. The chain combines TRBV7-2 with TRBJ2-7; D is ambiguous. The CDR3 region is CASSFERSSYEQYF. As DNA, the CDR3 is TGTGCCAGCAGCTTTGAGAGGAGCTCCTACGAGCAGTACTTC.